This T cell receptor (beta chain) was recovered during a study of CD8 T cells in ankylosing spondylitis (dated by TCRdb to 2016 to 2017). In terms of the full investigation: T cell receptor beta repertoires were profiled in healthy donors and ankylosing spondylitis patients so that disease-linked TCR variants could be found. In total, the full study cohort was made up of some 110 healthy donors and 25 ankylosing spondylitis patients. Peripheral blood was sampled, and synovial fluid was additionally collected from ankylosing spondylitis patients.

The CDR3 starts with the cysteine, ends with the phenylalanine, and has 16 residues. Of all the DNA, just the CDR3 is kept, 48 bases in frame from base 1. Clipping removes 3 bases from V and 2 bases from J, with 6 as the unmatched junction base count. The germline V gene specifies LGHNA as CDR1 and YSLEER as CDR2. The listed sequencing device is Illumina HiSeq 2500. Quantitative 5'-RACE with molecular barcodes was used to prepare TCR beta libraries. The original methods were these. To identify disease-linked TCR variants, a new computational method was used, one built on a probabilistic model of VDJ rearrangement. TCRdb reran the public reads through fastp at Q25 and MiXCR, keeping productive beta chains. Every entry covers one CDR3 protein and lists the most common genes and DNA from its rows. Here the V and J calls rest on TCRdb's processing, not on the authors' analysis. Across this sample there are more than 150,000 distinct CDR3 sequences, with roughly 13% seen only once. Roughly 11% of the sample is held by the ten biggest clonotypes.

The full study reports these points: A CD8+ phenotype was shown by the disease-linked clones, which were found at relatively low frequencies in peripheral blood. According to the report, matched synovial fluid samples from ankylosing spondylitis patients were significantly enriched for the disease-linked clones. Blood from ankylosing spondylitis patients appeared to be characterized by a TCR beta motif made up of under ten highly homologous amino acid variants. Some TCR beta motif variants had previously been reported in synovial fluid and blood of reactive arthritis patients, which suggested common disease-initiation mechanisms.

This clonotype was picked up many times. The antigen it recognizes is unknown. No much larger clone is present one base from it, and per-base qualities are unavailable. Input material: blood, either unsorted or a sorted T cell fraction (not recorded which). The clonotype was recovered from a female donor with ankylosing spondylitis or in good health (not recorded which). The rearrangement joined TRBV4-3 to TRBJ2-3, and TRBD2 aligns with 9 junction nucleotides. The CDR3 reads CASSQGTSRNTDTQYF. The nucleotide sequence reads as follows: TGCGCCAGCAGCCAGGGGACTAGCAGAAACACAGATACGCAGTATTTT.